The 13 T cell receptor beta chains below all came from one sample that was sequenced in a study of shared clonotypes between healthy human individuals. Method: immunoSEQ multiplex PCR; TCRdb's copy keeps in-frame clones and lacks some. The sample yields around 2.1 million clones, nearly 97% seen once. Source material: naive CD4+ T cells sorted from blood. Described subset: CD45RA+ positively selected. The source is a man aged 18 to 30 in good health.

The count of this clone is one. The chain combines TRBV19 with TRBJ2-1; tentatively, D is TRBD2 (5 bases). The CDR3 length is 13 residues. V gave up 7 bases and J gave up 6 bases, with 13 bases separating them. Germline V gene lookup returns CDR1 LNHDA and CDR2 SQIVND (reference sequence). As DNA, the CDR3 is TGTGCCAGTACTCTGAGAGGGCGCAATGAGCAGTTCTTC. It specifies CASTLRGRNEQFF.

The V call is TRBV7-9, the J call TRBJ2-1, with 15 nucleotides matching TRBD2. The CDR3 spans 15 residues. Germline loops: CDR1 SEHNR, CDR2 FQNEAQ (reference sequence). V trimming: 4 bases; J trimming: 8 bases; junction bases outside the gene matches: 3. CDR3 region: CASSSGLAGGDEQFF. The DNA of the CDR3 is TGTGCCAGCAGCTCGGGACTAGCGGGAGGTGATGAGCAGTTCTTC.

CDR3 loop: CAISESIGPEKLFF. The CDR3 region has the DNA TGTGCCATCAGTGAGTCTATAGGGCCGGAAAAACTGTTTTTT. The rearrangement links TRBV10-3 to TRBJ1-4, with D uncertain. The CDR3 loop spans 14 amino acids. The germline V and J ends were trimmed by 0 bases and 8 bases, with 10 bases remaining between them. Germline CDR1 ENHRY, CDR2 SYGVKD.

This sequence joins TRBV21-1 and TRBJ1-3. TRBV21-1 counts as a pseudogene. The CDR3 has 14 residues. CDR3 sequence (DNA): TGTGCCAGCAGCAAAAACAGGGCGGGGGACACCATATATTTT. This codes for CASSKNRAGDTIYF.

This chain uses TRBV11-2 with TRBJ1-6; D might be TRBD1 (5 bases). Trimming stripped 5 bases from V and 6 bases from J, with 8 bases between. Germline lookup yields CDR1 SGHAT and CDR2 FQNNGV. CDR3 length: 13 residues. The CDR3 is CASSPQGNSPLHF. CDR3 in DNA: TGTGCCAGCAGCCCTCAGGGTAATTCACCCCTCCACTTT. The entire variable domain, with the rest obtained from reference TRBV11-2 and TRBJ1-6, is as follows: EAGVAQSPRYKIIEKRQSVAFWCNPISGHATLYWYQQILGQGPKLLIQFQNNGVVDDSQLPKDRFSAERLKGVDSTLKIQPAKLEDSAVYLCASSPQGNSPLHFGNGTRLTVT.

The rearrangement uses TRBV4-1 and TRBJ2-5, with D possibly TRBD1 on 5 matching bases. The V gene lost 2 bases and the J gene lost 4 bases, with 8 bases spanning the gap. This CDR3 has 13 residues. Germline CDR1 is MGHRA and CDR2 is YSYEKL. CDR3 nucleotides: TGCGCCAGCAGCCAATATAGGGGAGAGACCCAGTACTTC. Encoded protein: CASSQYRGETQYF.

V usage is TRBV7-3 and J usage is TRBJ2-5; TRBD2 might be the D (6 bases). Trimming shortened V by 5 bases and J by 5 bases, and 15 bases separated the two germline ends. There are 14 residues in the CDR3. Germline-derived CDR1 and CDR2 are SGHTA and FQGTGA. The CDR3 loop reads CASSPNGGRETQYF. The CDR3 nucleotides read TGTGCCAGCAGCCCTAATGGAGGGAGGGAGACCCAGTACTTC.

This chain uses TRBV7-2 with TRBJ2-6; 10 nucleotides align to TRBD2. The CDR3 spans 19 residues. Germline CDR1 is SGHTA and CDR2 is FQGNSA. The J segment lost 2 bases and the V segment lost 0 bases, leaving 7 bases of the junction unmatched. CDR3 in DNA: TGTGCCAGCAGCTTAGCGGCTAGCGGGAGCTTGCCTGGGGCCAACGTCCTGACTTTC. Its translation is CASSLAASGSLPGANVLTF. Full variable domain (outside the CDR3, taken from reference TRBV7-2 and TRBJ2-6): GAGVSQSPSNKVTEKGKDVELRCDPISGHTALYWYRQSLGQGLEFLIYFQGNSAPDKSGLPSDRFSAERTGGSVSTLTIQRTQQEDSAVYLCASSLAASGSLPGANVLTFGAGSRLTVL.

The rearrangement uses TRBV27 and TRBJ2-5; either TRBD1 or TRBD2 may fit D (5 bases each). From germline, CDR1 is MNHEY and CDR2 SMNVEV (reference sequence). CDR3 length: 18 amino acids. V shed 4 bases and J shed 0 bases, with 21 bases lying between them. CDR3: CASSSASGTRLYQETQYF. CDR3 sequence (DNA): TGTGCCAGCAGTTCTGCCTCCGGGACCCGCCTTTACCAAGAGACCCAGTACTTC.

This sequence joins TRBV10-2 and TRBJ1-2; 7 bases agree with TRBD1. Germline loops: CDR1 WSHSY, CDR2 SAAADI. After removal of 5 bases from V and 4 bases from J, the junction contained 4 bases not matched to a gene. The CDR3 contains 13 residues. CDR3 amino acids: CASSRDSLYGYTF. CDR3 coding DNA: TGCGCCAGCAGTCGGGACAGCCTCTATGGCTACACCTTC.

This chain connects TRBV7-2 to TRBJ2-7; D gene uncertain. Trimming removed 4 bases at V and 0 bases at J, with 10 bases between. The CDR3 is 14 amino acids. CDR1 and CDR2 from the germline V gene are SGHTA and FQGNSA. CDR3 protein: CASSSEGLSYEQYF. CDR3 DNA: TGTGCCAGCAGCTCCGAAGGCCTCTCCTACGAGCAGTACTTC.

V gene TRBV27 combines with J gene TRBJ2-7; perhaps TRBD2 as D (5 bases). V lost 4 bases to trimming and J lost 4 bases, with 14 bases between them. Germline values: CDR1 MNHEY, CDR2 SMNVEV (reference sequence). The CDR3 contains 14 residues. Here the CDR3 DNA reads TGTGCCAGCAGTTGGCGAAGGGAGTGGTACGAGCAGTACTTC. Translated: CASSWRREWYEQYF.

The V call is TRBV5-8, the J call TRBJ1-5; 9 bases fit TRBD1. The CDR3 runs to 16 residues. The germline CDR1 and CDR2 sequences are SGHTS and YDEGEE. V gave up 3 bases and J gave up 0 bases; unmatched junction bases: 4. In nucleotides, the CDR3 is TGTGCCAGCAGCTCCGGACAGGGGAATAGCAATCAGCCCCAGCATTTT. It yields the protein CASSSGQGNSNQPQHF.